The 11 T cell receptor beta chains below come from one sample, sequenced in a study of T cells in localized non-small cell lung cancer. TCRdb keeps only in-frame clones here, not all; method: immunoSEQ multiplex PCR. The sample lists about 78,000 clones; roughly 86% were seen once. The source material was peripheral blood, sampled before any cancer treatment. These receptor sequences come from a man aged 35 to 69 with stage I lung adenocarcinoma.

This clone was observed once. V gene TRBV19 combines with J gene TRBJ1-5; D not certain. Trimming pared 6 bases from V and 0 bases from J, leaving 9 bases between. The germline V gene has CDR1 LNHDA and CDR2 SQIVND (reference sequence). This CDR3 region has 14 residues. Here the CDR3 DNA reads TGTGCCAGTAGGGACGGTTATAGCAATCAGCCCCAGCATTTT. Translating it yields CASRDGYSNQPQHF.

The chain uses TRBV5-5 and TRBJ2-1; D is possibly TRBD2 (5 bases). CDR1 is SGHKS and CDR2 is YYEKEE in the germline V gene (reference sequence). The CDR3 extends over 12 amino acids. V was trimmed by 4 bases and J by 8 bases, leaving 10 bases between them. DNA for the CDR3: TGTGCCAGCAGCCCGGGGAGATATGAGCAGTTCTTC. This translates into CASSPGRYEQFF.

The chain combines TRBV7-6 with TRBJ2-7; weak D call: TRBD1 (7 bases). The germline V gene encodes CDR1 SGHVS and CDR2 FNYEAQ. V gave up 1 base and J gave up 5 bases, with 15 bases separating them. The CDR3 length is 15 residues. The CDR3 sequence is CASSLGVSGGHEQYF. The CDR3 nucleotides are TGTGCCAGCAGCTTAGGCGTCTCAGGGGGGCACGAGCAGTACTTC. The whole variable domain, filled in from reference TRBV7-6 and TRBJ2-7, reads GAGVSQSPRYKVTKRGQDVALRCDPISGHVSLYWYRQALGQGPEFLTYFNYEAQQDKSGLPNDRFSAERPEGSISTLTIQRTEQRDSAMYRCASSLGVSGGHEQYFGPGTRLTVT.

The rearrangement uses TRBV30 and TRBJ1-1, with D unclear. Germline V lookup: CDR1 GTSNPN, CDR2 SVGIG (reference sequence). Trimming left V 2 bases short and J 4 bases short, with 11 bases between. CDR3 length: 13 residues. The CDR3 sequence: CAWSSREGTEAFF. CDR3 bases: TGTGCCTGGAGTTCGAGGGAGGGCACTGAAGCTTTCTTT.

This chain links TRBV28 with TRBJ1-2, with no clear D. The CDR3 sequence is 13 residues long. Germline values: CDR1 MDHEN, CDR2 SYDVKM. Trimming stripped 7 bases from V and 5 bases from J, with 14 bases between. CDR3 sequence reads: CASTAGTLYGYTF. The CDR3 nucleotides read TGTGCCAGCACTGCGGGAACCTTGTATGGCTACACCTTC.

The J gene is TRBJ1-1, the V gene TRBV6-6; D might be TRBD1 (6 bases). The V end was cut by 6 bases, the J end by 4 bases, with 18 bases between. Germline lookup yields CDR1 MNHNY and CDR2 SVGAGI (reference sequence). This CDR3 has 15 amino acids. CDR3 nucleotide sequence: TGTGCCAGCAGCTTAATCAAGGGGGGAGGCACTGAAGCTTTCTTT. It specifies CASSLIKGGGTEAFF.

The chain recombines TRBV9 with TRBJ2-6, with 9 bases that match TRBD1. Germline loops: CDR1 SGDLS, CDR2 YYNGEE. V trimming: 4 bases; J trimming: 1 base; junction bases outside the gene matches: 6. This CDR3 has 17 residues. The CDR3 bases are TGTGCCAGCAGCTCCCGGACAGGGGAGTCTGGGGCCAACGTCCTGACTTTC. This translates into CASSSRTGESGANVLTF.

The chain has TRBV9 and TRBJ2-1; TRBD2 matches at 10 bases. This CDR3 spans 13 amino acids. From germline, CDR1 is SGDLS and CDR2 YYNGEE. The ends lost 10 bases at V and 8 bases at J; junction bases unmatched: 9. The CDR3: CAGQRGGSDEQFF. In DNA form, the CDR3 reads TGTGCCGGCCAGCGGGGGGGAAGCGATGAGCAGTTCTTC.

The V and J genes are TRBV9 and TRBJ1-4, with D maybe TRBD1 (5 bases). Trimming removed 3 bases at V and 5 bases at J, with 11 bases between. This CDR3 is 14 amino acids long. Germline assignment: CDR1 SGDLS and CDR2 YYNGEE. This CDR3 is CASSEGALNEKLFF. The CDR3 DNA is TGTGCCAGCAGCGAAGGGGCTTTGAATGAAAAACTGTTTTTT.

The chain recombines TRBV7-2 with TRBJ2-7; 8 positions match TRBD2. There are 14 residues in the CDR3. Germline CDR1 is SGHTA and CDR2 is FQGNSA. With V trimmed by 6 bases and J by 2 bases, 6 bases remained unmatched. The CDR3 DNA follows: TGTGCCAGCAGGCCGCGGGGGGAACCCTACGAGCAGTACTTC. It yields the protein CASRPRGEPYEQYF.

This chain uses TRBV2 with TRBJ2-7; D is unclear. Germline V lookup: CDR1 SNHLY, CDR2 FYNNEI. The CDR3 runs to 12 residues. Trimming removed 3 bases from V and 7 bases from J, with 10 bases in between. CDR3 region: CASSDVRVEQYF. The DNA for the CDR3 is TGTGCCAGCAGTGACGTCCGCGTGGAGCAGTACTTC.